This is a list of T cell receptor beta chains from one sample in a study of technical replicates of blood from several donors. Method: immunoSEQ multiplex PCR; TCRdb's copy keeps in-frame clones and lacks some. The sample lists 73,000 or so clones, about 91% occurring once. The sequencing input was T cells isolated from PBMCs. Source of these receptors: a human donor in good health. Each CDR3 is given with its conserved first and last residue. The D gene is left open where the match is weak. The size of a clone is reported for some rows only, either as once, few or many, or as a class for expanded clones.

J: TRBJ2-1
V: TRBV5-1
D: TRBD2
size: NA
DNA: TGCGCCAGCAGCCTCACCAGCCGGGAAGGGTCGGGAGGGCCGTGGGAGCAGTTCTTC
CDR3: CASSLTSREGSGGPWEQFF

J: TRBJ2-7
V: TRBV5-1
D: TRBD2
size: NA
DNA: TGCGCCAGCAGACTTCTAGCGGGGGACCACTACGAGCAGTACTTC
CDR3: CASRLLAGDHYEQYF

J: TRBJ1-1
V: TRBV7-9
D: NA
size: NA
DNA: TGTGCCAGCAGCTTAAAGGGGGGGACTGAAGCTTTCTTT
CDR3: CASSLKGGTEAFF

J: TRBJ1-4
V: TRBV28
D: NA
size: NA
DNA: TGTGCCAGCAGTTCTACAGGGAACCCAACTAATGAAAAACTGTTTTTT
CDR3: CASSSTGNPTNEKLFF

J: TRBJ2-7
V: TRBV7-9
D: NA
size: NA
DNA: TGTGCCAGCAGCTTTAACAGGGATACCTACGAGCAGTACTTC
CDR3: CASSFNRDTYEQYF

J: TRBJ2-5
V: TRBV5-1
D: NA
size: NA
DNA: TGCGCCAGTCACCGAGGAGGGGAAGGAGAGACCCAGTACTTC
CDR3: CASHRGGEGETQYF

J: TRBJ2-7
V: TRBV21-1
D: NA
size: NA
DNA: TGTGCCAGCAGCAAAAACAGCAGATACGAGCAGTACTTC
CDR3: CASSKNSRYEQYF

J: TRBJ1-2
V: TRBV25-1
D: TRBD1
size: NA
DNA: TGTGCCAGCAGTGCCACAGGGGGCCCTTACTATGGCTACACCTTC
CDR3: CASSATGGPYYGYTF

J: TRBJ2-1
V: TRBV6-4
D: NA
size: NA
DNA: TGTGCCAGCAGTGACTCGGTGCAGGGCTACGGACAGTTCTTC
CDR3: CASSDSVQGYGQFF

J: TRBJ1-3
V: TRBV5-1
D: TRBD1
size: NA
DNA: TGCGCCAGCAGCCGGGCTGAAGGGGGACAGGGGACCGGAAACACCATATATTTT
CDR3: CASSRAEGGQGTGNTIYF

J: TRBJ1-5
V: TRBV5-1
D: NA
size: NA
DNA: TGCGCCAGCAGCTTGGGGGGCAGGCAGCCCCAGCATTTT
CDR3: CASSLGGRQPQHF

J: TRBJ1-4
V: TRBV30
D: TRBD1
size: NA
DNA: TGTGCCTGGAATCAGGGGGCAACTAATGAAAAACTGTTTTTT
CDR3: CAWNQGATNEKLFF

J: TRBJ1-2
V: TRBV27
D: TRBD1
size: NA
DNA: TGTGCCAGCAGTTCAGGGAACAGGGGTTGGGACTATGGCTACACCTTC
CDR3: CASSSGNRGWDYGYTF

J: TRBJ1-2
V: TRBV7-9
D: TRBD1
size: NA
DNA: TGTGCCAGCAGCTCCTCCGGGACAGGGGTGTCTGGCTACACCTTC
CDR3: CASSSSGTGVSGYTF

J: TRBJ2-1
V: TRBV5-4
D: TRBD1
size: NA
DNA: TGTGCCAGCAAATCGGATCGGACAGGGTCCTACAATGAGCAGTTCTTC
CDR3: CASKSDRTGSYNEQFF

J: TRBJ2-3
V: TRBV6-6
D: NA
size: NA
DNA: TGTGCCAGCAGCCAGCAGGTTAGCACAGATACGCAGTATTTT
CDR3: CASSQQVSTDTQYF

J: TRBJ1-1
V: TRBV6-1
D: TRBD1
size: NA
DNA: TGTGCCAGCACCGAGGGACAGTGGTGGGGCACTGAAGCTTTCTTT
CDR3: CASTEGQWWGTEAFF

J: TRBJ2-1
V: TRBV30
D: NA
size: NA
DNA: TGTGCCTGGAGTCCAAGCTATGAGCAGTTCTTC
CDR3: CAWSPSYEQFF

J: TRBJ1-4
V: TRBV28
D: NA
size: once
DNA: TGTGCCAGCAGTTCCACCCTGTCTCTCGCGAGCAGGGATGAAAAACTGTTTTTT
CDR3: CASSSTLSLASRDEKLFF

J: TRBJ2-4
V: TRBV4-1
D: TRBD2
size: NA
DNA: TGCGCCAGCAGCCAAGATGATAATCCCGGAGCGGGATACTTTCAGTACTTC
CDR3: CASSQDDNPGAGYFQYF

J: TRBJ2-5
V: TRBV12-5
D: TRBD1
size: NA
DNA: TGTGCTAGTGGTTTGGGGGGACAGGGGGCAGAGACCCAGTACTTC
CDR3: CASGLGGQGAETQYF

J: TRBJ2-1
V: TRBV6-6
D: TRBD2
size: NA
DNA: TGTGCCAGCAGGGAGACTAGCGGGAGCTCTTACAATGAGCAGTTCTTC
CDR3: CASRETSGSSYNEQFF

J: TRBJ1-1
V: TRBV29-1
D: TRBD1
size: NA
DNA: TGCAGCGTTGCCCTACAGGGGCGGAACACTGAAGCTTTCTTT
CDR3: CSVALQGRNTEAFF

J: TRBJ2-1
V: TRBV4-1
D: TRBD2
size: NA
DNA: TGCGCCAGCAGCTCCCGAGACGGGGGGTACAATGAGCAGTTCTTC
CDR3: CASSSRDGGYNEQFF

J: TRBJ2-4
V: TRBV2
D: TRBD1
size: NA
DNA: TGTGCCAGCAGTGTGCAGGGGGCTGAAAACATTCAGTACTTC
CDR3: CASSVQGAENIQYF

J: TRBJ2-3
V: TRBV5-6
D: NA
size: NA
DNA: TGTGCCAGCAGCCCGGACTTCACAGATACGCAGTATTTT
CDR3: CASSPDFTDTQYF

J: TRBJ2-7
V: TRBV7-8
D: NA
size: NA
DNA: TGTGCCAGCAGCTTAGGACAACCGGGGACCTACGAGCAGTACTTC
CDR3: CASSLGQPGTYEQYF

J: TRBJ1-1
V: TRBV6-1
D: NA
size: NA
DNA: TGTGCCAGCGGGGAGGGGGAGGGTCTAGCTGAAGCTTTCTTT
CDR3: CASGEGEGLAEAFF